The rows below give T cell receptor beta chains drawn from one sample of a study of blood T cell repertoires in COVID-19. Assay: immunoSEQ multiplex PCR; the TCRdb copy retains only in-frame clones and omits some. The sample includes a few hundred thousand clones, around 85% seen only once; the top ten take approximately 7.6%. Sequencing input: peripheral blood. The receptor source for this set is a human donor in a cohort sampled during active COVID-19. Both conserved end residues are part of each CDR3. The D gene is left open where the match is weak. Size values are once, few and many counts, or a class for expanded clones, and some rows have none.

CDR3: CSASQGSSYNSPLHF
DNA: TGCAGTGCTAGTCAGGGAAGCTCCTATAATTCACCCCTCCACTTT
D: .
size: .
J: TRBJ1-6
V: TRBV20-1

CDR3: CASSRTGTPGYGYTF
DNA: TGTGCCAGCAGCAGAACAGGGACGCCTGGCTATGGCTACACCTTC
D: .
size: .
J: TRBJ1-2
V: TRBV14

CDR3: CASSVVTGGSYTF
DNA: TGTGCCAGCAGCGTAGTGACAGGGGGGAGCTACACCTTC
D: TRBD1
size: .
J: TRBJ1-2
V: TRBV9

CDR3: CASSQWALNTEAFF
DNA: TGTGCCAGTAGTCAATGGGCCCTGAACACTGAAGCTTTCTTT
D: .
size: .
J: TRBJ1-1
V: TRBV19

CDR3: CASTYEGGMNTEAFF
DNA: TGTGCCAGCACCTACGAGGGGGGGATGAACACTGAAGCTTTCTTT
D: .
size: .
J: TRBJ1-1
V: TRBV6-6

CDR3: CASSPLSPNSGNTIYF
DNA: TGTGCCAGCAGCCCCCTTAGCCCGAACTCTGGAAACACCATATATTTT
D: .
size: .
J: TRBJ1-3
V: TRBV7-9

CDR3: CASSTYNEQFF
DNA: TGTGCCAGCTCGACATACAATGAGCAGTTCTTC
D: .
size: once
J: TRBJ2-1
V: TRBV2

CDR3: CASSPLTGKSSYEQYF
DNA: TGTGCCAGCAGTCCGTTGACAGGCAAGAGCTCCTACGAGCAGTACTTC
D: .
size: .
J: TRBJ2-7
V: TRBV6-2/TRBV6-3

CDR3: CASSVGGSKGTEAFF
DNA: TGTGCCAGCAGCGTAGGAGGGTCTAAAGGCACTGAAGCTTTCTTT
D: .
size: .
J: TRBJ1-1
V: TRBV9

CDR3: CASRQGINQPQHF
DNA: TGTGCCAGCAGACAGGGAATCAATCAGCCCCAGCATTTT
D: .
size: once
J: TRBJ1-5
V: TRBV27

CDR3: CASSSLTSKVTDTQYF
DNA: TGTGCCAGCAGTTCTTTGACTAGTAAGGTGACAGATACGCAGTATTTT
D: .
size: once
J: TRBJ2-3
V: TRBV27

CDR3: CAWSQGIEQFF
DNA: TGTGCCTGGAGCCAGGGGATTGAGCAGTTCTTC
D: .
size: .
J: TRBJ2-1
V: TRBV30

CDR3: CASGDSSIVFF
DNA: TGTGCCAGCGGGGACAGCTCTATTGTGTTCTTC
D: TRBD1
size: .
J: TRBJ2-1
V: TRBV9

CDR3: CASSTGQSYNEQFF
DNA: TGCGCCAGCAGCACGGGACAGTCTTACAATGAGCAGTTCTTC
D: TRBD1
size: .
J: TRBJ2-1
V: TRBV5-1

CDR3: CASSLERLSNTEAFF
DNA: TGTGCCAGCAGCTTAGAGCGGTTATCGAACACTGAAGCTTTCTTT
D: .
size: .
J: TRBJ1-1
V: TRBV11-2

CDR3: CASSAQQGIRPQHF
DNA: TGTGCCAGCAGTGCTCAACAGGGGATCAGGCCCCAGCATTTT
D: TRBD1
size: .
J: TRBJ1-5
V: TRBV27

CDR3: CASSLASNYGYTF
DNA: TGTGCCAGCAGCTTAGCCTCTAACTATGGCTACACCTTC
D: .
size: few
J: TRBJ1-2
V: TRBV7-9

CDR3: CASRERGENTEAFF
DNA: TGTGCCAGCCGCGAAAGGGGTGAGAACACTGAAGCTTTCTTT
D: .
size: .
J: TRBJ1-1
V: TRBV11-1

CDR3: CASREGPNTEAFF
DNA: TGTGCCAGCAGGGAGGGCCCGAACACTGAAGCTTTCTTT
D: .
size: .
J: TRBJ1-1
V: TRBV11-3

CDR3: CASSLDSQETQYF
DNA: TGTGCCAGCAGCTTGGACAGCCAAGAGACCCAGTACTTC
D: .
size: .
J: TRBJ2-5
V: TRBV5-5

CDR3: CASSQFRANYGYTF
DNA: TGTGCCAGCAGCCAGTTTAGAGCTAACTATGGCTACACCTTC
D: .
size: once
J: TRBJ1-2
V: TRBV14

CDR3: CARPPGGWENTEAFF
DNA: TGTGCCAGGCCCCCGGGGGGTTGGGAGAACACTGAAGCTTTCTTT
D: .
size: once
J: TRBJ1-1
V: TRBV19

CDR3: CAWKLAGYTGELFF
DNA: TGTGCCTGGAAACTAGCGGGTTACACCGGGGAGCTGTTTTTT
D: TRBD2
size: .
J: TRBJ2-2
V: TRBV30

CDR3: CAWSPSTAYTEAFF
DNA: TGTGCCTGGAGCCCATCAACAGCTTACACTGAAGCTTTCTTT
D: .
size: .
J: TRBJ1-1
V: TRBV30

CDR3: CASSATSGTARLPLHF
DNA: TGTGCCAGCAGCGCCACATCCGGGACAGCCCGCCTCCCCCTCCACTTT
D: .
size: .
J: TRBJ1-6
V: TRBV21-1

CDR3: CASSPRTGNTEAFF
DNA: TGCGCCAGCAGCCCCCGGACAGGGAACACTGAAGCTTTCTTT
D: TRBD1
size: .
J: TRBJ1-1
V: TRBV5-1